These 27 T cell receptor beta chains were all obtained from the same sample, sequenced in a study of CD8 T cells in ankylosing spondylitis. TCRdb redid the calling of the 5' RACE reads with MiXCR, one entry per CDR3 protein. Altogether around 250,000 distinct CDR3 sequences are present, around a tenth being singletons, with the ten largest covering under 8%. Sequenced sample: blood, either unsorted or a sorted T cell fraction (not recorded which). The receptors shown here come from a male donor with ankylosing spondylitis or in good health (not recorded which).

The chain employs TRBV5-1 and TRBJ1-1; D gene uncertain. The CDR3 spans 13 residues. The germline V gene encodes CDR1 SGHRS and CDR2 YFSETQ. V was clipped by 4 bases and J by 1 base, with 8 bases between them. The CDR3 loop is CASSLIQNTEAFF. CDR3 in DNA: TGCGCCAGCAGCCTTATACAGAACACTGAAGCTTTCTTT.

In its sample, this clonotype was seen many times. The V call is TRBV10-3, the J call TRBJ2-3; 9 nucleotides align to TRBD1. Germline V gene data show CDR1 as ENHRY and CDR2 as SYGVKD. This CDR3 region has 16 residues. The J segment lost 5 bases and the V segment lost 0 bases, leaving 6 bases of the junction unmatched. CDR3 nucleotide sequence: TGTGCCATCAGTGAGTCCCGACAGGGGGTCAAAGATACGCAGTATTTT. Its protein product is CAISESRQGVKDTQYF.

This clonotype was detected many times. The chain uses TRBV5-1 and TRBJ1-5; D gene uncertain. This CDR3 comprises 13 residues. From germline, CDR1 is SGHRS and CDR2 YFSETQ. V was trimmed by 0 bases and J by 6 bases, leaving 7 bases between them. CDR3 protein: CASSLEFGQPQHF. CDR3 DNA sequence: TGCGCCAGCAGCTTGGAATTTGGTCAGCCCCAGCATTTT.

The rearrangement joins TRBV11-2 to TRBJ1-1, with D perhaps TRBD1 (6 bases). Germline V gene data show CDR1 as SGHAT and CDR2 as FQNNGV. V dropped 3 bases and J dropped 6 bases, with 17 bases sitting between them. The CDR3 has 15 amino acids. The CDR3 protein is CASSLWGGGSAEAFF. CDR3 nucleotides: TGTGCCAGCAGCTTGTGGGGGGGCGGGAGCGCTGAAGCTTTCTTT.

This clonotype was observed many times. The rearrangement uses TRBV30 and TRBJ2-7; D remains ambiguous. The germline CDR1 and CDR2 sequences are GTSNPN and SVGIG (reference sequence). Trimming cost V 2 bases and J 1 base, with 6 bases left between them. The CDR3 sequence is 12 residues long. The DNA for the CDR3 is TGTGCCTGGAGTTCCACATCCTACGAGCAGTACTTC. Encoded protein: CAWSSTSYEQYF.

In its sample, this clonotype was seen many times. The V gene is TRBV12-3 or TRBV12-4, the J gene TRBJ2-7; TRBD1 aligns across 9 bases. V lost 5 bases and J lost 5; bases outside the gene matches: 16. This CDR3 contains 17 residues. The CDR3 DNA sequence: TGTGCCAGCAGTGAGGGGACCGGGACAGGGTACGAACACGAGCAGTACTTC. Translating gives CASSEGTGTGYEHEQYF.

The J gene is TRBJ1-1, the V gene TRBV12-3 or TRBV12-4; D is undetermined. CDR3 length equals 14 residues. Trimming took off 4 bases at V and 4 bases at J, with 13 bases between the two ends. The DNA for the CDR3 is TGTGCCAGCAGTTATTGGAGGAGGGCCACTGAAGCTTTCTTT. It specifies CASSYWRRATEAFF.

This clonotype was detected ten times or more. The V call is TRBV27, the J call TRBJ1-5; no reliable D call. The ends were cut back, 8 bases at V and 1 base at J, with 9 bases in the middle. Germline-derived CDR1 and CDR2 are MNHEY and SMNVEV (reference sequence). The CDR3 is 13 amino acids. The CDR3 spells CASAKGSNQPQHF. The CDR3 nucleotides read TGTGCCAGCGCGAAGGGCAGCAATCAGCCCCAGCATTTT.

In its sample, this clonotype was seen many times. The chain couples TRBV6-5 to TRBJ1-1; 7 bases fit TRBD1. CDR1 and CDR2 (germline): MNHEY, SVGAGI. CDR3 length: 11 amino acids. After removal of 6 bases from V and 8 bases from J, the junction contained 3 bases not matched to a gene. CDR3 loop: CASRTQGEAFF. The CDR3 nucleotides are TGTGCCAGCAGGACACAGGGGGAAGCTTTCTTT.

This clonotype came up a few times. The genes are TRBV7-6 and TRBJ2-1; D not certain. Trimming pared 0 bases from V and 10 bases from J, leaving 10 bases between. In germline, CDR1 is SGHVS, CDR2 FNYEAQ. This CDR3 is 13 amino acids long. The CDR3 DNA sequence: TGTGCCAGCAGCTTAGCGCCCGAGAGGGAGCAGTTCTTC. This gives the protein CASSLAPEREQFF.

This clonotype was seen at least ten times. The CDR3 region is CAISGGGSQETQYF. In DNA, the CDR3 is TGTGCCATCAGTGGAGGGGGGTCCCAAGAGACCCAGTACTTC. This rearrangement joins TRBV10-3 to TRBJ2-5; D may be TRBD1 or TRBD2 (6 bases each). Germline CDR1 is ENHRY and CDR2 is SYGVKD. The V and J ends lost 4 bases and 1 base respectively, with 10 bases between them. This CDR3 contains 14 residues.

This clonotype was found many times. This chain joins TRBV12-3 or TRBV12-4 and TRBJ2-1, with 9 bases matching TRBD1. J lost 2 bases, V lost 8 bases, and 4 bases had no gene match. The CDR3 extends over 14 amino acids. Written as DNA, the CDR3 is TGTGCCAGCGGGGGACAGGGACCCTACAATGAGCAGTTCTTC. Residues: CASGGQGPYNEQFF.

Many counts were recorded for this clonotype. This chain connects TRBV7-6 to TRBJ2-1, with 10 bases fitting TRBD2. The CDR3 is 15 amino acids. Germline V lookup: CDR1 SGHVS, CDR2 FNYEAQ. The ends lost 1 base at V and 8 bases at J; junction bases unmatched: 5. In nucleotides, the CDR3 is TGTGCCAGCAGCTTAGTAGCGGGAGGCTTTGATGAGCAGTTCTTC. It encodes CASSLVAGGFDEQFF.

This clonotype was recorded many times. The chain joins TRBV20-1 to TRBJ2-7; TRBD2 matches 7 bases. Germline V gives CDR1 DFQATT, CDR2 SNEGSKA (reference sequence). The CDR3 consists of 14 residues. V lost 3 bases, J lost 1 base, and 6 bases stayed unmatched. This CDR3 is CSASPAGRSYEQYF. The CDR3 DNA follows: TGCAGTGCTAGCCCAGCGGGGCGGTCCTACGAGCAGTACTTC.

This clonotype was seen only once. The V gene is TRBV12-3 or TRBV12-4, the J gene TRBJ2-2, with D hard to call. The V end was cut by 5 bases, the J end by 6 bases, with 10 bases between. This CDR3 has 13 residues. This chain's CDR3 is CASSPSLAGELFF. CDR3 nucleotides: TGTGCCAGCAGTCCGTCGTTGGCCGGGGAGCTGTTTTTT.

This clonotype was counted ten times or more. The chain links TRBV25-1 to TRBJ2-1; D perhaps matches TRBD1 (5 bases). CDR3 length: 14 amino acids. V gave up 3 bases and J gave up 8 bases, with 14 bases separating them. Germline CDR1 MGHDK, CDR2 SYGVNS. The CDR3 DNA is TGTGCCAGCAGTGATACGACAGCCTTCGATGAGCAGTTCTTC. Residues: CASSDTTAFDEQFF.

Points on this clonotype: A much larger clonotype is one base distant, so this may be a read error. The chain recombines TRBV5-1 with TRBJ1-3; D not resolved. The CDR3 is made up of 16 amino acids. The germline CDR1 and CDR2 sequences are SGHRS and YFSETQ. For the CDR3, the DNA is TGCGCCATCAGCTTGACGGGCAGTCCATTCGCGGACACCATATATTTT. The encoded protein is CAISLTGSPFADTIYF.

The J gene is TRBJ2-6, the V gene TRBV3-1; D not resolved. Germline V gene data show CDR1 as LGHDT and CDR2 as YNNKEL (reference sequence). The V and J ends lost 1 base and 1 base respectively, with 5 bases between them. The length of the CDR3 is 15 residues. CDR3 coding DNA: TGTGCCAGCAGCCAAGGGTGGTCTGGGGCCAACGTCCTGACTTTC. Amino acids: CASSQGWSGANVLTF.

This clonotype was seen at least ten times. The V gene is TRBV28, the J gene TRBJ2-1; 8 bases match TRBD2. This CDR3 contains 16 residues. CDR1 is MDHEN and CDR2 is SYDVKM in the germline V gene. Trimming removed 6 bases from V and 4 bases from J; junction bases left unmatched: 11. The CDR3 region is CASSPSGTRSYNEQFF. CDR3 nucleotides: TGTGCCAGCAGCCCATCCGGGACTAGGTCTTACAATGAGCAGTTCTTC. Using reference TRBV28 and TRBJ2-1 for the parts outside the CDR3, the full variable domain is DVKVTQSSRYLVKRTGEKVFLECVQDMDHENMFWYRQDPGLGLRLIYFSYDVKMKEKGDIPEGYSVSREKKERFSLILESASTNQTSMYLCASSPSGTRSYNEQFFGPGTRLTVL.

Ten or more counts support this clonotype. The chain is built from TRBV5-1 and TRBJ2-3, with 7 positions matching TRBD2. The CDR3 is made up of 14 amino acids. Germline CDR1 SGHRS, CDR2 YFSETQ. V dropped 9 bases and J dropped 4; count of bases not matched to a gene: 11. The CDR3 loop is CATQSGLGADTQYF. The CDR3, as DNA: TGCGCCACCCAGAGCGGACTAGGAGCAGATACGCAGTATTTT.

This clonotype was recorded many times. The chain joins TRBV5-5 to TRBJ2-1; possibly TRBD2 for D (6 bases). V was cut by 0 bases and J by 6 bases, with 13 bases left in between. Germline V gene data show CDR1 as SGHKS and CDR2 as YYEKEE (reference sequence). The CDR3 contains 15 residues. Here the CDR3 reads CASSLVGGALNEQFF. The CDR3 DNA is TGTGCCAGCAGCTTGGTGGGCGGGGCTCTCAATGAGCAGTTCTTC.

The CDR3 bases are TGTGCCAGCAGGACAGGGGGCTTAGAGCAGTTCTTC. Its protein is CASRTGGLEQFF. V gene TRBV2 combines with J gene TRBJ2-1, with TRBD1 identical over 10 bases. J gave up 10 bases and V 6 bases, and 3 bases lay outside the gene matches. The germline V gene encodes CDR1 SNHLY and CDR2 FYNNEI. The CDR3 extends over 12 amino acids. The whole variable domain, remainder taken from reference TRBV2 and TRBJ2-1, is EPEVTQTPSHQVTQMGQEVILRCVPISNHLYFYWYRQILGQKVEFLVSFYNNEISEKSEIFDDQFSVERPDGSNFTLKIRSTKLEDSAMYFCASRTGGLEQFFGPGTRLTVL.

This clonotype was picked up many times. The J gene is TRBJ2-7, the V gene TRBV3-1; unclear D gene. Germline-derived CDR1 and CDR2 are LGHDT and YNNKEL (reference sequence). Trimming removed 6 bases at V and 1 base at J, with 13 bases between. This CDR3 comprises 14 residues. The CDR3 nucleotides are TGTGCCAGCAGGGAGAGAACTACTTCCTACGAGCAGTACTTC. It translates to CASRERTTSYEQYF.

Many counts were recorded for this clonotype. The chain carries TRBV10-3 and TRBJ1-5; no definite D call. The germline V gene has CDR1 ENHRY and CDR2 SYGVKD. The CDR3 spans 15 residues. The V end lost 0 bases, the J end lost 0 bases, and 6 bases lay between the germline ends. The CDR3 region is CAISESGSSNQPQHF. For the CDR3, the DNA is TGTGCCATCAGTGAGTCGGGCAGTAGCAATCAGCCCCAGCATTTT.

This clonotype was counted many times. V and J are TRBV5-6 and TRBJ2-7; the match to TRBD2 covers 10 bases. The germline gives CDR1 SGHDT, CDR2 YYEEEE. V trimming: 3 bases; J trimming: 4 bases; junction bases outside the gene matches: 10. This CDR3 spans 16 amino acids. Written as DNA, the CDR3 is TGTGCCAGCAGCTCGGGGGCAGGACTAGCGGTTTACGAGCAGTACTTC. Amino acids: CASSSGAGLAVYEQYF.

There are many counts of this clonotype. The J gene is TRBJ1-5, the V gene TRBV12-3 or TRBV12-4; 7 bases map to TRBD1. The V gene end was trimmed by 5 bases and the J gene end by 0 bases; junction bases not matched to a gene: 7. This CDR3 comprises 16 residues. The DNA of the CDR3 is TGTGCCAGCAGTCCACCGGGACAGTATAGCAATCAGCCCCAGCATTTT. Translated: CASSPPGQYSNQPQHF.

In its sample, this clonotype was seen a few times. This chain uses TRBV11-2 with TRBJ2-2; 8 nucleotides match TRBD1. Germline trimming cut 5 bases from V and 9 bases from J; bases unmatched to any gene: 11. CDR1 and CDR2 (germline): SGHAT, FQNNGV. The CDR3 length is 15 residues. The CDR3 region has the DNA TGTGCCAGCAGCCTACGACAGGGGACCTTTCGGGAGCTGTTTTTT. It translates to CASSLRQGTFRELFF.